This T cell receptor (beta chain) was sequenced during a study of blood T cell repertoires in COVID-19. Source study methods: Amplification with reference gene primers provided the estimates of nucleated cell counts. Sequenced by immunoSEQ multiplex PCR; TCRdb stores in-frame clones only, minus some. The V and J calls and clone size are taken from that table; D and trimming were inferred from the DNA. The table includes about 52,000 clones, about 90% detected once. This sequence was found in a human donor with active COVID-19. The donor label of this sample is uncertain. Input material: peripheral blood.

CDR3 in DNA: TGCAGTGCTAGTCCTGGGCAACCCGTAGCAGATACGCAGTATTTT. Protein product: CSASPGQPVADTQYF. The chain joins TRBV20-1 to TRBJ2-3; the D is unclear. This CDR3 has 15 amino acids. Trimming removed 3 bases from V and 4 bases from J, with 17 bases in between. Germline CDR1 DFQATT, CDR2 SNEGSKA (reference sequence).